This T cell receptor (beta chain) emerged from a study of T-cell memory formation after mild COVID-19. Each CDR3 protein is one row after TCRdb ran MiXCR on the 5' RACE reads. The data contain about 400,000 distinct CDR3 sequences, 20% to 30% of them singletons. CDR3 size: 15 residues. CDR1 and CDR2 from the germline V gene are LNHDA and SQIVND (reference sequence). Trimming shortened V by 4 bases and J by 0 bases, and 13 bases separated the two germline ends. The chain links TRBV19 to TRBJ2-7; D is ambiguous. The sequencing input was PBMCs or a T cell subset sorted from them (not recorded which). This TCR was sampled from an adult woman who had mild COVID-19 (a few samples of this study predate the infection). Cell type and time point are not known. CDR3: CASSTLRTSSYEQYF. The CDR3 DNA reads TGTGCCAGTAGTACGCTCAGGACGAGCTCCTACGAGCAGTACTTC.